This TCR beta chain stems from a study of identical twins. This clonotype was observed a handful of times. Its matching antigen is unknown. CDR3 length: 17 residues. Germline V gives CDR1 SGDLS, CDR2 YYNGEE. Trimming took off 0 bases at V and 7 bases at J, with 20 bases between the two ends. TCRdb processed the 5' RACE reads anew with MiXCR; each CDR3 protein has one entry. The sample lists around 960,000 distinct CDR3 sequences; 9% to 15% were seen once. The study, taken as a whole, reports: Out-of-frame alpha sequences common to twins were enriched for low generation probability. Without tracking the same donors, conclusions rested on cross-sectional statistical analysis. Invariant cells of the MAIT and iNKT types might have partly distorted the zero-insertion analyses.

These sequences were also reported in another study, on yellow fever vaccine responses in identical twins.

Sequenced: PBMCs. The clonotype originates from a woman under 30 in good health. The V gene is TRBV9, the J gene TRBJ2-1; tentatively, D is TRBD2 (7 bases). The CDR3 sequence: CASSVGGRGLIGNEQFF. The CDR3 nucleotides are TGTGCCAGCAGCGTAGGAGGGCGGGGGCTTATTGGAAATGAGCAGTTCTTC.